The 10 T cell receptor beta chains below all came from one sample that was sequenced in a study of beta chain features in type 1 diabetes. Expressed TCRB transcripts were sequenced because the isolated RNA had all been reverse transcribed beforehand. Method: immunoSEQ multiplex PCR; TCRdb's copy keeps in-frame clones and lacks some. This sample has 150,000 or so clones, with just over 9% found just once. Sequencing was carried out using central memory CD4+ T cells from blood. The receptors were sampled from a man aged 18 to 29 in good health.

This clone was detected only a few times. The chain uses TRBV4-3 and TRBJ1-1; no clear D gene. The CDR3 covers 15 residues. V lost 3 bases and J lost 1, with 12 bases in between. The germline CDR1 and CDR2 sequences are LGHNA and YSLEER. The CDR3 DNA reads TGCGCCAGCAGCCAGGCTGAGAGGGAGAACACTGAAGCTTTCTTT. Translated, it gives CASSQAERENTEAFF.

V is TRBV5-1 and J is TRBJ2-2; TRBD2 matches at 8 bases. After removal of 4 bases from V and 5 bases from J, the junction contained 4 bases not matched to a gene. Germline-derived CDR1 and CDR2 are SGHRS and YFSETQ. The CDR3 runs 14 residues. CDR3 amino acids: CASSTGLATGELFF. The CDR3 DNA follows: TGCGCCAGCAGCACAGGACTAGCAACCGGGGAGCTGTTTTTT.

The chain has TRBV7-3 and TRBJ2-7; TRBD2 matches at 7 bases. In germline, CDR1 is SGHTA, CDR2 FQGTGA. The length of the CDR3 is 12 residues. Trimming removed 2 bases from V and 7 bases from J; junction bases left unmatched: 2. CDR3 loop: CASSLGGGEQYF. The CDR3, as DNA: TGTGCCAGCAGCTTAGGGGGGGGTGAGCAGTACTTC. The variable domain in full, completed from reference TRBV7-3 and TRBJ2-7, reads GAGVSQTPSNKVTEKGKYVELRCDPISGHTALYWYRQSLGQGPEFLIYFQGTGAADDSGLPNDRFFAVRPEGSVSTLKIQRTERGDSAVYLCASSLGGGEQYFGPGTRLTVT.

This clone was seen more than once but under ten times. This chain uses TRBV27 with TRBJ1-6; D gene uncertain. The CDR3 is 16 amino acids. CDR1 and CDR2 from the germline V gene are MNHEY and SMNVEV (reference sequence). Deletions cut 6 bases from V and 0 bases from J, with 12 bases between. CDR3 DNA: TGTGCCAGCAGCTTCAAAACGAGCTCCTATAATTCACCCCTCCACTTT. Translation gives CASSFKTSSYNSPLHF.

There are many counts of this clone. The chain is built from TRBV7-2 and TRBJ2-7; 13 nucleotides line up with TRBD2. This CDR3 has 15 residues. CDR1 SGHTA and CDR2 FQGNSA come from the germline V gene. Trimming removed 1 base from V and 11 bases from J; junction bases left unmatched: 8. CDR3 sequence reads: CASSLGGTSGALKYF. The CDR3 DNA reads TGTGCCAGCAGCTTAGGTGGGACTAGCGGGGCCCTCAAGTACTTC.

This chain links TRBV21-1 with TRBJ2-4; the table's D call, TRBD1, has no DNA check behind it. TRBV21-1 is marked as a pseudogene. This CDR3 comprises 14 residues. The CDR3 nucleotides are TGTGCCAGCACCCCTTTGGGCAGGGTGGGTATTCAGTACTTC. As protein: CASTPLGRVGIQYF.

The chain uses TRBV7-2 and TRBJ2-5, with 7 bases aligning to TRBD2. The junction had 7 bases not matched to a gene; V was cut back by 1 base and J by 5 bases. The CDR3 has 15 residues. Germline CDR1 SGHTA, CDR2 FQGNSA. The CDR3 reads CASSLVGLVRETQYF. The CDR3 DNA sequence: TGTGCCAGCAGCTTAGTCGGACTAGTCCGGGAGACCCAGTACTTC. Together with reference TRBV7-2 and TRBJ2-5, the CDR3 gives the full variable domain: GAGVSQSPSNKVTEKGKDVELRCDPISGHTALYWYRQSLGQGLEFLIYFQGNSAPDKSGLPSDRFSAERTGGSVSTLTIQRTQQEDSAVYLCASSLVGLVRETQYFGPGTRLLVL.

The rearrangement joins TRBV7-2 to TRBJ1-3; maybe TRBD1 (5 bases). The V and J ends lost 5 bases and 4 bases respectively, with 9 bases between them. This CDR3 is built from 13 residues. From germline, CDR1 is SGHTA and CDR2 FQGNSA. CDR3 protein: CASSQPGGNTIYF. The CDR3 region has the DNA TGTGCCAGCAGCCAGCCAGGGGGAAACACCATATATTTT.

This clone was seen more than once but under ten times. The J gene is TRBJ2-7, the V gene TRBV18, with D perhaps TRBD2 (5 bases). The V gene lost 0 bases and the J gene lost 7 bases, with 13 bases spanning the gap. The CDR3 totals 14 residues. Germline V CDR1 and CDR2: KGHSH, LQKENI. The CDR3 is CASSPPEVRGEQYF. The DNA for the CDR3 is TGTGCCAGCTCACCACCCGAGGTTCGAGGGGAGCAGTACTTC.

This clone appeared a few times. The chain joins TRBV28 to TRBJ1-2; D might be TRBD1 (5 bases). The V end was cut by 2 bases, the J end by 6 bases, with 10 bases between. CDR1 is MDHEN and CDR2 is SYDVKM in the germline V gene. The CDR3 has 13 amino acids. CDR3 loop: CASSLATRDGYTF. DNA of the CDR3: TGTGCCAGCAGTTTAGCTACCAGGGATGGCTACACCTTC.